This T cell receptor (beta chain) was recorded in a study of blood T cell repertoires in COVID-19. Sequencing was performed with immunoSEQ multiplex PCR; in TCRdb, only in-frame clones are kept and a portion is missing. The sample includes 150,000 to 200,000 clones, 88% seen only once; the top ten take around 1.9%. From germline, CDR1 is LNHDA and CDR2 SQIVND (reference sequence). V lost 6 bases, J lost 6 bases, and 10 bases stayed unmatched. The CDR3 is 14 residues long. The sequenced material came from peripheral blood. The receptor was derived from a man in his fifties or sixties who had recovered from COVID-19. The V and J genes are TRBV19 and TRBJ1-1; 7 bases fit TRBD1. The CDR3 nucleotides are TGTGCCAGTAGCAGACAGGGTGGGTATGCTGAAGCTTTCTTT. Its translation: CASSRQGGYAEAFF.